A selection of T cell receptor beta chains follows, all from one sample in a study of blood T cell repertoires in COVID-19. Sequenced by immunoSEQ multiplex PCR; TCRdb stores in-frame clones only, minus some. The data contain roughly 100,000 clones, roughly four fifths of them seen just once; the ten biggest clones take up 4% to 5.5%. Sequenced material: peripheral blood. These receptors were taken from a man in his sixties with acute or convalescent COVID-19. Each CDR3 is given with its conserved first and last residue. Each record gives: V gene, clone size, J gene, D gene, CDR3 length, CDR3 DNA, CDR3 protein. A D gene is named only where the DNA matches it firmly. Clone size is not always given. Where it is, it says once, few, many or a class for expanded clones.

>TRBV28|-|TRBJ1-6|TRBD1|17
TGTGCCAGCAGACCTACAGGGGTGAGTTCCTATAATTCACCCCTCCACTTT
CASRPTGVSSYNSPLHF
>TRBV28|-|TRBJ2-7|-|15
TGTGCCAGCAGTTTTGGCGGTCAGTCCCCTAGGGAGCAGTACTTC
CASSFGGQSPREQYF
>TRBV6-2/TRBV6-3|once|TRBJ2-3|-|16
TGTGCCAGCAGTTACCCCGGGGGTAGCAGCACAGATACGCAGTATTTT
CASSYPGGSSTDTQYF
>TRBV11-1|-|TRBJ2-7|TRBD1|13
TGTGCCAGCAGCTTAGGGACAGGGGACGAGCAGTACTTC
CASSLGTGDEQYF
>TRBV25-1|-|TRBJ1-5|-|14
TGTGCCAGCAGTGAATCTAAGGGGGATCAGCCCCAGCATTTT
CASSESKGDQPQHF
>TRBV15|-|TRBJ2-1|-|15
TGTGCCACCAGCAGAAGGAGCAGCTCCTACAATGAGCAGTTCTTC
CATSRRSSSYNEQFF
>TRBV19|-|TRBJ2-7|TRBD1|14
TGTGCCAGTAGTGCCGGGACAGGGTTCTACGAGCAGTACTTC
CASSAGTGFYEQYF
>TRBV19|-|TRBJ2-1|TRBD2|18
TGTGCCAGTAGTATAGGACTAGCGGGAGGGTTGTACTACAATGAGCAGTTCTTC
CASSIGLAGGLYYNEQFF
>TRBV14|-|TRBJ2-7|-|14
TGTGCCAGCAGCCAAGGTTCCTCCTACTACGAGCAGTACTTC
CASSQGSSYYEQYF
>TRBV7-8|few|TRBJ2-1|TRBD1|15
TGTGCCAGCAGCTCCCCCCAGGGGGAATACAATGAGCAGTTCTTC
CASSSPQGEYNEQFF
>TRBV30|-|TRBJ2-5|-|12
TGTGCCTGGCAGAGCACTAGTCACACCCAGTACTTC
CAWQSTSHTQYF
>TRBV10-3|-|TRBJ1-1|-|14
TGTGCCATCACCGAAACGAGGGATGGCCCTGAAGCTTTCTTT
CAITETRDGPEAFF
>TRBV10-3|-|TRBJ2-7|TRBD2|12
TGTGCCATCAGTGACACTAGCGGACAAATGGGCTTC
CAISDTSGQMGF
>TRBV19|few|TRBJ1-3|-|14
TGTGCCAGTACTCCGGATCCCAGGGGAAACACCATATATTTT
CASTPDPRGNTIYF
>TRBV6-2/TRBV6-3|-|TRBJ2-3|-|14
TGTGCCAGCAGTTTAACTAGCCCCACAGATACGCAGTATTTT
CASSLTSPTDTQYF
>TRBV12-5|-|TRBJ1-5|-|17
TGTGCTAGTGATCGTTCATTGGGGCAGGCTGGCAATCAGCCCCAGCATTTT
CASDRSLGQAGNQPQHF
>TRBV19|-|TRBJ2-7|-|13
TGTGCCAGTAGTATATCAGGCTCCTACGAGCAGTACTTC
CASSISGSYEQYF
>TRBV5-6|-|TRBJ2-7|-|17
TGTGCCAGCAGCTCCAAACCCGGGTCCGCCGGGTCCTACGAGCAGTACTTC
CASSSKPGSAGSYEQYF
>TRBV7-9|-|TRBJ1-6|-|16
TGTGCCAGCAGCCCTCCTCAGGGGACGATGAATTCACCCCTCCACTTT
CASSPPQGTMNSPLHF
>TRBV13|-|TRBJ2-3|TRBD2|17
TGTGCCAGCAGCCGCAGACTAGCGGGGAAAAGCACAGATACGCAGTATTTT
CASSRRLAGKSTDTQYF
>TRBV19|-|TRBJ1-5|TRBD1|15
TGTGCCAGTAGTATGGGGGACAGGGTGGGTCAGCCCCAGCATTTT
CASSMGDRVGQPQHF
>TRBV3-1/TRBV3-2|-|TRBJ2-7|TRBD1|16
TGTGCCAGCAGCGAAAGGGGACAGGGGAGGGACTACGAGCAGTACTTC
CASSERGQGRDYEQYF
>TRBV19|-|TRBJ1-2|-|14
TGTGCCAGTACCTCTAGTATACCACTGTATGGCTACACCTTC
CASTSSIPLYGYTF
>TRBV9|-|TRBJ1-2|-|13
TGTGCCAGCAGCGTAGATGGAGTAGGTGGCTACACCTTC
CASSVDGVGGYTF
>TRBV4-1|-|TRBJ2-7|TRBD1|16
TGCGCCAGCAGCCCCCCTAGGAGGACAGGGCACTACGAGCAGTACTTC
CASSPPRRTGHYEQYF
>TRBV18|once|TRBJ2-1|TRBD1|15
TGTGCCAGCTCCGCAGGACAGGGGGTCTACAATGAGCAGTTCTTC
CASSAGQGVYNEQFF
>TRBV5-6|-|TRBJ2-5|-|15
TGTGCCAGCAGCTACCTAAACAGACAAGAAGAGACCCAGTACTTC
CASSYLNRQEETQYF
>TRBV14|-|TRBJ1-1|-|14
TGTGCCAGCAGCCCAGTCGACACAGACACTGAAGCTTTCTTT
CASSPVDTDTEAFF
>TRBV5-1|once|TRBJ1-5|-|15
TGCGCCAGCAGCTTGACAGGGCAGAGCAATCAGCCCCAGCATTTT
CASSLTGQSNQPQHF
>TRBV28|once|TRBJ1-2|TRBD1|17
TGTGCCAGCAGTTTATGGTCGGGACAGGAGCGTAGAGGTGGCTACACCTTC
CASSLWSGQERRGGYTF
>TRBV30|-|TRBJ1-2|-|11
TGTGCCTGGAGTGACAGATCCGGCTACACCTTC
CAWSDRSGYTF
>TRBV4-1|-|TRBJ2-2|TRBD2|15
TGCGCCAGCAGCCAGGGACTAGGACAATACGGGGAGCTGTTTTTT
CASSQGLGQYGELFF
>TRBV10-3|-|TRBJ2-7|-|11
TGTGCCATCAGGGCTGAGCGGGCTCAGTACTTC
CAIRAERAQYF
>TRBV3-1/TRBV3-2|-|TRBJ1-5|TRBD1|20
TGTGCCAGCAGCCAAGGGACCGCGGGACAGGGGATTTATAGCAATCAGCCCCAGCATTTT
CASSQGTAGQGIYSNQPQHF
>TRBV7-2|-|TRBJ2-1|-|12
TGTGCCAGCAGCTTGCGTAACAATGAGCAGTTCTTC
CASSLRNNEQFF
>TRBV5-1|once|TRBJ2-1|-|13
TGCGCCAGCAGCTTATTACAGGGTAATGAGCAGTTCTTC
CASSLLQGNEQFF
>TRBV19|-|TRBJ2-1|TRBD2|16
TGTGCCAGTAAAATTTTAGCGGGATCCGGACACAATGAGCAGTTCTTC
CASKILAGSGHNEQFF
>TRBV18|-|TRBJ2-1|TRBD2|15
TGTGCCAGCTCCCGCCTAGCGGGGACATACAATGAGCAGTTCTTC
CASSRLAGTYNEQFF
>TRBV11-3|-|TRBJ1-1|-|14
TGTGCCAGCAGCTTCTCCAGGCTGAACACTGAAGCTTTCTTT
CASSFSRLNTEAFF
>TRBV5-5|once|TRBJ2-1|TRBD1|16
TGTGCCAGCAGCTTGGCCGGGACAGGTAATTCCAATGAGCAGTTCTTC
CASSLAGTGNSNEQFF
>TRBV7-9|-|TRBJ1-3|TRBD1|15
TGTGCCAGCAGCCAACAGGGGAGCTCTGGAAACACCATATATTTT
CASSQQGSSGNTIYF
>TRBV6-5|-|TRBJ1-1|TRBD1|16
TGTGCCAGCAGTTACTCCCGGACAGGGGCGAGGACTGAAGCTTTCTTT
CASSYSRTGARTEAFF
>TRBV10-3|-|TRBJ2-3|-|15
TGTGCCATCAGTGAGACCTACCTTAGCACAGATACGCAGTATTTT
CAISETYLSTDTQYF
>TRBV2|-|TRBJ1-6|-|13
TGTGCCAGCAGTGACGGAGATAATTCACCCCTCCACTTT
CASSDGDNSPLHF
>TRBV2|few|TRBJ1-5|-|14
TGTGCCAGCGAAATCAGACAGAACAATCAGCCCCAGCATTTT
CASEIRQNNQPQHF
>TRBV3-1/TRBV3-2|-|TRBJ1-2|TRBD1|13
TGTGCCAGCAGCCAAGGGACAGGGGGCGGCTACACCTTC
CASSQGTGGGYTF
>TRBV29-1|-|TRBJ2-7|-|13
TGCAGCGAACCGGGACATGGGTCCTACGAGCAGTACTTC
CSEPGHGSYEQYF
>TRBV7-8|once|TRBJ1-4|TRBD1|16
TGTGCCAGCAGCTACTGGGACAGTACAACTAATGAAAAACTGTTTTTT
CASSYWDSTTNEKLFF
>TRBV18|-|TRBJ1-6|TRBD1|17
TGTGCCAGCTCACCACAGGAGGGACAGGGGGTTCATTCACCCCTCCACTTT
CASSPQEGQGVHSPLHF